The TCR beta chain under discussion was sequenced for a study of blood T cell repertoires in COVID-19. Trimming removed 3 bases at V and 5 bases at J, with 14 bases between. The CDR3 totals 16 residues. CDR1 MGHRA and CDR2 YSYEKL come from the germline V gene. The table came from immunoSEQ multiplex PCR; TCRdb's copy has only in-frame clones and leaves some out. Here the sample spans over 130,000 clones, approximately 80% being singletons. This receptor was identified in a woman under 30 who had been exposed to COVID-19. Input material: PBMCs or T cells enriched from blood (not recorded which). The genes are TRBV4-1 and TRBJ1-6; possibly TRBD1 for D (5 bases). The CDR3 spells CASSQKDSYNNSPLHF. DNA of the CDR3: TGCGCCAGCAGCCAGAAAGACAGCTACAATAATTCACCCCTCCACTTT.